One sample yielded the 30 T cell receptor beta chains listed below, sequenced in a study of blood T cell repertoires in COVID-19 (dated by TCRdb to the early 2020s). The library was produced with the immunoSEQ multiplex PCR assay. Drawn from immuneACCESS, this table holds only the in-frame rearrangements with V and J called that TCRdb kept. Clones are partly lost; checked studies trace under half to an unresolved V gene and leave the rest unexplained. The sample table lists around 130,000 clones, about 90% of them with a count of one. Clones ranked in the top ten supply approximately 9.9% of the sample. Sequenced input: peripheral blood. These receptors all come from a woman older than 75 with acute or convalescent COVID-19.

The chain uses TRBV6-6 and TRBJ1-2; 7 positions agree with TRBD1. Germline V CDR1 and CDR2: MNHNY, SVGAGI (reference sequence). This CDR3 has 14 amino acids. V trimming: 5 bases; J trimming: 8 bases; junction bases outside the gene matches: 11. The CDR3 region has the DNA TGTGCCAGCAGTACCCGTACAGGGACAGCGGGCTACACCTTC. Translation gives CASSTRTGTAGYTF.

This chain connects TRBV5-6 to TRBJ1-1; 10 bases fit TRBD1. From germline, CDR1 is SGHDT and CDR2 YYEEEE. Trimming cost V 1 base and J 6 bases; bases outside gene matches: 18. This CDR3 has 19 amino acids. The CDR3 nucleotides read TGTGCCAGCAGCTTGCATTACATCGGGACAGGGGTTCTTGTGGCTGAAGCTTTCTTT. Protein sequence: CASSLHYIGTGVLVAEAFF.

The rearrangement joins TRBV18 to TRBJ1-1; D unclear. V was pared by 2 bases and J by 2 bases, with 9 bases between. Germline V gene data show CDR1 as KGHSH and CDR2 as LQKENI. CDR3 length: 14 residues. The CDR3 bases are TGTGCCAGCTCACCATTACAGCCCAACACTGAAGCTTTCTTT. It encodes CASSPLQPNTEAFF.

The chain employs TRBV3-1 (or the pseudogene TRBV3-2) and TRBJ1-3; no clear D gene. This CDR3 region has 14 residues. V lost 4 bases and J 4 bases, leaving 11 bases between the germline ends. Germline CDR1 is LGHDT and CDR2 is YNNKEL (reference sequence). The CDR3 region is CASSPSANGNTIYF. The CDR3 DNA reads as TGTGCCAGCAGCCCTAGCGCAAACGGAAACACCATATATTTT.

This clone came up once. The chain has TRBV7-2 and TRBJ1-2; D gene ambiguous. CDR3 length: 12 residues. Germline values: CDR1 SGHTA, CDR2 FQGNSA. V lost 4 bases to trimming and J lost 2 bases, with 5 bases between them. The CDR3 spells CASSYENYGYTF. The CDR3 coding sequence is TGTGCCAGCAGCTATGAGAACTATGGCTACACCTTC. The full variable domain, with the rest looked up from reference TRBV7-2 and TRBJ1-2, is GAGVSQSPSNKVTEKGKDVELRCDPISGHTALYWYRQSLGQGLEFLIYFQGNSAPDKSGLPSDRFSAERTGGSVSTLTIQRTQQEDSAVYLCASSYENYGYTFGSGTRLTVV.

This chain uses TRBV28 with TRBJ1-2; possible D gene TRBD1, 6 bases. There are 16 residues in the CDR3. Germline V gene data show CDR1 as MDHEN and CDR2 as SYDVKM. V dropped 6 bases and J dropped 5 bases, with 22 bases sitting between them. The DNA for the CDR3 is TGTGCCAGCAGCCCCCCCTCGGCCAGGGGCGGATATGGCTACACCTTC. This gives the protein CASSPPSARGGYGYTF.

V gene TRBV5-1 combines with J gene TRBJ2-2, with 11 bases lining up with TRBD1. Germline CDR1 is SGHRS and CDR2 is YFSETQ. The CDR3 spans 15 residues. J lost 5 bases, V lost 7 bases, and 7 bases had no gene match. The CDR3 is CASGGQGASTGELFF. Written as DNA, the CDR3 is TGCGCCAGCGGAGGACAGGGGGCTTCGACCGGGGAGCTGTTTTTT.

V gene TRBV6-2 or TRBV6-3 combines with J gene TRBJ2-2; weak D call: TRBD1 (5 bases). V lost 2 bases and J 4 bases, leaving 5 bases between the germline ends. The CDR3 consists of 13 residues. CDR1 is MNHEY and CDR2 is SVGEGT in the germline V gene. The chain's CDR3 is CASSYRGTGELFF. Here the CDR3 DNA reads TGTGCCAGCAGTTACAGGGGCACCGGGGAGCTGTTTTTT.

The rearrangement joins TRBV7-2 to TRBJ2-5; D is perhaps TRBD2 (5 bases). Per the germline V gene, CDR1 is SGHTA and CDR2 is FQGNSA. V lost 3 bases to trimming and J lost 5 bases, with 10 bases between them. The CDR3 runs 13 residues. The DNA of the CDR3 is TGTGCCAGCAGCTTGGACTTTCAGGAGACCCAGTACTTC. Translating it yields CASSLDFQETQYF.

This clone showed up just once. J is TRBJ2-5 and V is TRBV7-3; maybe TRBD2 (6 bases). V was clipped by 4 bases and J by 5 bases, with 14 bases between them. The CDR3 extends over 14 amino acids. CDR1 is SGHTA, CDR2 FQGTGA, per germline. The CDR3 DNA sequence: TGTGCCAGCAGCTCTGCGGGGATAGGGGAGACCCAGTACTTC. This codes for CASSSAGIGETQYF.

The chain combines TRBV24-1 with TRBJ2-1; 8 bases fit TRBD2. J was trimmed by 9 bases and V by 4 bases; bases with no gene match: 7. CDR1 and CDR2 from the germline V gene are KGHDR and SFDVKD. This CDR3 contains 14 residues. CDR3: CATSDIRTSSEQFF. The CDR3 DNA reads TGTGCCACCAGTGACATCCGGACTAGCAGTGAGCAGTTCTTC.

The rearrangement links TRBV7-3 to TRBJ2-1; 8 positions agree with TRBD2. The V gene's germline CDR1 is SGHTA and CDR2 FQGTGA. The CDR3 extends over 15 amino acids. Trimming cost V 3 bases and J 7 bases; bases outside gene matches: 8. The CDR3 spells CASSLLTGGINEQFF. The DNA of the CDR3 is TGTGCCAGCAGCTTGCTTACGGGGGGGATAAATGAGCAGTTCTTC.

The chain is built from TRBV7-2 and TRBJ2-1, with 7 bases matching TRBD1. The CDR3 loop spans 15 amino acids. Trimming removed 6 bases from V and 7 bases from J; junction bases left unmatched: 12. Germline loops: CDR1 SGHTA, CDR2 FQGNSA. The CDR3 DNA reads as TGTGCCAGCAGTAGAGTAGAGGGGGCTTTAAATGAGCAGTTCTTC. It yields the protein CASSRVEGALNEQFF.

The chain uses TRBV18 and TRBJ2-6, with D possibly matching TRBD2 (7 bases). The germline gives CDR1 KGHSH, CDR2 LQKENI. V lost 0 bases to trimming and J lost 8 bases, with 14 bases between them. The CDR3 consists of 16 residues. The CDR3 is CASSPPGGPETNVLTF. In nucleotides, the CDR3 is TGTGCCAGCTCACCACCGGGGGGGCCTGAAACCAACGTCCTGACTTTC.

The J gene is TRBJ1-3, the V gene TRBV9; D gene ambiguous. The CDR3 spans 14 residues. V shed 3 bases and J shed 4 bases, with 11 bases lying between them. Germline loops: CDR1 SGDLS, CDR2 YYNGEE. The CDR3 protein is CASSDGSRGNTIYF. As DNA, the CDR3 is TGTGCCAGCAGCGACGGGTCGAGGGGAAACACCATATATTTT.

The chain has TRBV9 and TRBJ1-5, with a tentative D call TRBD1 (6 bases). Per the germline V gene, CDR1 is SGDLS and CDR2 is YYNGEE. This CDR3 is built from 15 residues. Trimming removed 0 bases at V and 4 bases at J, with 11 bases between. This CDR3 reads CASSVDGTQNQPQHF. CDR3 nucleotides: TGTGCCAGCAGCGTAGACGGGACACAAAATCAGCCCCAGCATTTT.

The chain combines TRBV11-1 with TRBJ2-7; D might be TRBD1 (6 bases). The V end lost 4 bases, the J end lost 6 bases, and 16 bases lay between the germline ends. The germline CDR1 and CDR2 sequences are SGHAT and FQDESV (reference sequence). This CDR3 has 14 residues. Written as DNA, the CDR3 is TGTGCCAGCAGCTCCTCGACAGGCAGACTCGAGCAGTACTTC. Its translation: CASSSSTGRLEQYF.

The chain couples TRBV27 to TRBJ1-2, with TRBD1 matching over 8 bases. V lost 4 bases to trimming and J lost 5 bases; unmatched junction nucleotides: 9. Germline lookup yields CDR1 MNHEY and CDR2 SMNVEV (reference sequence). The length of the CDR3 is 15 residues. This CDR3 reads CASSSFGQGGYGYTF. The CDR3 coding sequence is TGTGCCAGCAGTTCCTTCGGACAGGGAGGGTATGGCTACACCTTC.

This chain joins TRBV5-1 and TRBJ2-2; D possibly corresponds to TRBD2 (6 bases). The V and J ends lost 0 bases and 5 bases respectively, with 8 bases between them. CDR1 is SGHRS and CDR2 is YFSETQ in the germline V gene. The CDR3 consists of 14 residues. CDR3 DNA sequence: TGCGCCAGCAGCTTGGCCGGGAGAACCGGGGAGCTGTTTTTT. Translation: CASSLAGRTGELFF.

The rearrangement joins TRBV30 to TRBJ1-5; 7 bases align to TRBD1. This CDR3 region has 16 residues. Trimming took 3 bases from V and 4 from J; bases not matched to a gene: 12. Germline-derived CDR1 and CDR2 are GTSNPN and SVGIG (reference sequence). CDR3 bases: TGTGCCTGGAGCTTTAAGGAGGGGGCTGGAAATCAGCCCCAGCATTTT. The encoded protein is CAWSFKEGAGNQPQHF. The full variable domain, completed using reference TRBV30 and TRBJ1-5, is SQTIHQWPATLVQPVGSPLSLECTVEGTSNPNLYWYRQAAGRGLQLLFYSVGIGQISSEVPQNLSASRPQDRQFILSSKKLLLSDSGFYLCAWSFKEGAGNQPQHFGDGTRLSIL.

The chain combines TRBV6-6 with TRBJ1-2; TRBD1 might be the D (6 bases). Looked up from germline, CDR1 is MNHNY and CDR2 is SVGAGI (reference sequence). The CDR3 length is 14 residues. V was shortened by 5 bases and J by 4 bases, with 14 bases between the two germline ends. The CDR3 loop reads CASSPPGATYGYTF. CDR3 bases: TGTGCCAGCAGTCCCCCAGGGGCTACCTATGGCTACACCTTC.

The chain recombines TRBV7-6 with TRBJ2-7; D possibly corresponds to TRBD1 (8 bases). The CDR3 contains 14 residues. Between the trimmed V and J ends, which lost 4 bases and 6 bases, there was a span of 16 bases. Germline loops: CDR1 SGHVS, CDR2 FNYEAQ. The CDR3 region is CASSSDRGGSEQYF. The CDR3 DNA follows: TGTGCCAGCAGCTCAGACAGGGGAGGGAGCGAGCAGTACTTC.

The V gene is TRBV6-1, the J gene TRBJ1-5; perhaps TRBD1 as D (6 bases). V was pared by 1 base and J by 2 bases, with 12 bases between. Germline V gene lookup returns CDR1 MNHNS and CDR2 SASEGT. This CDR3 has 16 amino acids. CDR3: CASSEGPGAGNQPQHF. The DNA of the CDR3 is TGTGCCAGCAGTGAAGGGCCAGGGGCAGGCAATCAGCCCCAGCATTTT.

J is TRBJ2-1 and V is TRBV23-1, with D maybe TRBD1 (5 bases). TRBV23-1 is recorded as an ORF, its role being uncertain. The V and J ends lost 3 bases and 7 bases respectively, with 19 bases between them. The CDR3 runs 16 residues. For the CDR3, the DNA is TGCGCCAGCAGTCACCCCAGGGTAAGGCTTTTGAATGAGCAGTTCTTC. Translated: CASSHPRVRLLNEQFF.

CDR3 amino acids: CASSILGQGEAFF. The CDR3 DNA follows: TGTGCCAGTAGTATATTGGGACAAGGTGAGGCTTTCTTT. The V and J genes are TRBV19 and TRBJ1-1, with D possibly TRBD1 on 6 matching bases. The V end lost 2 bases, the J end lost 11 bases, and 15 bases lay between the germline ends. CDR3 length equals 13 residues. Germline CDR1 LNHDA, CDR2 SQIVND (reference sequence).

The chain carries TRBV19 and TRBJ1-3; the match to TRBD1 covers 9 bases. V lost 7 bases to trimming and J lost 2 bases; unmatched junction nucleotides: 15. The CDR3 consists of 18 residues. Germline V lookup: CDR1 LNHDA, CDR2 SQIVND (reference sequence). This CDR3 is CASKKMTGGYWPGNTIYF. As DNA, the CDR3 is TGTGCCAGTAAGAAAATGACAGGGGGATACTGGCCTGGAAACACCATATATTTT.

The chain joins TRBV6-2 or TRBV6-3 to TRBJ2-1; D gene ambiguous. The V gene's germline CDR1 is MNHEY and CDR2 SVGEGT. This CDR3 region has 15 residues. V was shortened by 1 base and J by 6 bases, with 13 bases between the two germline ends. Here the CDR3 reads CASSYYSRGSNEQFF. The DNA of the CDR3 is TGTGCCAGCAGTTACTATTCCCGCGGATCCAATGAGCAGTTCTTC.

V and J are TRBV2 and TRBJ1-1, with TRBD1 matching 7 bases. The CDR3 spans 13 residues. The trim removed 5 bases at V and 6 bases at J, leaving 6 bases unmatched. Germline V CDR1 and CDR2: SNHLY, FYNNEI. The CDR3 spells CASSPYRGSEAFF. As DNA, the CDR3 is TGTGCCAGCAGTCCGTACAGGGGCTCTGAAGCTTTCTTT.

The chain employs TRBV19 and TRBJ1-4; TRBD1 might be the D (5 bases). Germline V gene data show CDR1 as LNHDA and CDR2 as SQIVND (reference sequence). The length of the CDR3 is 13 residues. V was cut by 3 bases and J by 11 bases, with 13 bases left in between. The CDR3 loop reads CASSMGHADKLFF. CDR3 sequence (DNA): TGTGCCAGTAGTATGGGGCACGCTGATAAACTGTTTTTT.

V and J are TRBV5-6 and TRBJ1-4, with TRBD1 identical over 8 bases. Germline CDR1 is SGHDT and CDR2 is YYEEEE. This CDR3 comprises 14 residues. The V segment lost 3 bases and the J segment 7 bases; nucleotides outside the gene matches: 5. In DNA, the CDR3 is TGTGCCAGCAGCTCCCAGGGGGCGGTTGAAAAACTGTTTTTT. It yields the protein CASSSQGAVEKLFF.